What follows are 27 T cell receptor beta chains derived from one specimen sequenced in a study of blood T cell repertoires in COVID-19. Only in-frame clones appear in the TCRdb table, and some are missing; sequencing was by immunoSEQ multiplex PCR. The table lists 150,000 to 200,000 clones, roughly 90% of them singletons, with 1% to 1.5% in the top ten. The sample consisted of PBMCs or T cells enriched from blood (not recorded which). The receptors shown here come from a human donor with acute COVID-19. The donor label of this sample is uncertain.

The sample holds one count of this clone. The gene calls are TRBV24-1 and TRBJ1-1; D remains unclear. Germline loops: CDR1 KGHDR, CDR2 SFDVKD. The germline V and J ends were trimmed by 3 bases and 14 bases, with 12 bases remaining between them. The CDR3 totals 11 residues. CDR3 DNA: TGTGCCACCAGTGATGGGAGGACGGCCTTCTTT. It is translated as CATSDGRTAFF.

CDR3 bases: TGTGCCAGCAGTAAACGCGACGGGCGCGGGTCCTACAATGAGCAGTTCTTC. Translating it yields CASSKRDGRGSYNEQFF. V usage is TRBV28 and J usage is TRBJ2-1; TRBD2 is a possible D gene (5 bases). The CDR3 has 17 amino acids. V gave up 5 bases and J gave up 1 base, with 18 bases separating them. CDR1 and CDR2 (germline): MDHEN, SYDVKM.

The chain recombines TRBV4-3 with TRBJ2-4; TRBD1 agrees at 7 bases. The CDR3 has 17 amino acids. Losses at the gene ends were 3 bases for V and 3 bases for J; bases not matched to a gene: 11. The V gene's germline CDR1 is LGHNA and CDR2 YSLEER. The CDR3 sequence is CASSQDSIRDSKNIQYF. Here the CDR3 DNA reads TGCGCCAGCAGCCAGGACAGTATCCGGGACAGCAAAAACATTCAGTACTTC.

The rearrangement joins TRBV7-8 to TRBJ2-2; D is perhaps TRBD2 (6 bases). V lost 5 bases and J lost 4, with 14 bases in between. The CDR3 sequence is 15 residues long. Germline V gene sequence: CDR1 SGHVS, CDR2 FQNEAQ. The CDR3 region is CASSPGGRGTGELFF. CDR3 bases: TGTGCCAGCAGCCCCGGGGGACGCGGCACCGGGGAGCTGTTTTTT.

The chain joins TRBV4-3 to TRBJ1-6; no definite D call. CDR3 length equals 16 residues. From germline, CDR1 is LGHNA and CDR2 YSLEER. V was pared by 0 bases and J by 7 bases, with 13 bases between. The CDR3 sequence is CASSQDLTGRNSPLHF. DNA for the CDR3: TGCGCCAGCAGCCAAGACCTAACGGGGAGAAATTCACCCCTCCACTTT.

About this clone itself: This sample includes further DNA sequences coding for the same CDR3. V is TRBV7-3 and J is TRBJ1-2; D uncertain. The CDR3 is 13 amino acids. The germline CDR1 and CDR2 sequences are SGHTA and FQGTGA. V shed 3 bases and J shed 0 bases, with 5 bases lying between them. In nucleotides, the CDR3 is TGTGCCAGCAGCTTGGACTCTAACTATGGCTACACCTTC. This translates into CASSLDSNYGYTF.

This clone was observed a few times. The rearrangement links TRBV11-3 to TRBJ2-2; TRBD1 might be the D (5 bases). The CDR3 consists of 13 residues. Germline loops: CDR1 SGHNT, CDR2 YENEEA. Trimming took off 5 bases at V and 3 bases at J, with 7 bases between the two ends. For the CDR3, the DNA is TGTGCCAGCAGCGTACAGGACACCGGGGAGCTGTTTTTT. This gives the protein CASSVQDTGELFF.

This clone was recorded only once. Other DNA sequences in the same sample also yield this CDR3. This sequence joins TRBV20-1 and TRBJ2-3; D ambiguous. This CDR3 has 14 amino acids. V lost 3 bases and J 2 bases, leaving 12 bases between the germline ends. Per germline, CDR1 DFQATT and CDR2 SNEGSKA (reference sequence). The CDR3 here is CSASAGVATDTQYF. In nucleotides, the CDR3 is TGCAGTGCTAGTGCCGGAGTAGCCACAGATACGCAGTATTTT.

This chain joins TRBV7-3 and TRBJ1-3; D unclear. The CDR3 covers 15 residues. Germline V gene data show CDR1 as SGHTA and CDR2 as FQGTGA. V shed 1 base and J shed 0 bases, with 7 bases lying between them. This CDR3 reads CASSLKHNSGNTIYF. For the CDR3, the DNA is TGTGCCAGCAGCTTAAAACATAACTCTGGAAACACCATATATTTT. The entire variable domain, with the rest obtained from reference TRBV7-3 and TRBJ1-3, is as follows: GAGVSQTPSNKVTEKGKYVELRCDPISGHTALYWYRQSLGQGPEFLIYFQGTGAADDSGLPNDRFFAVRPEGSVSTLKIQRTERGDSAVYLCASSLKHNSGNTIYFGEGSWLTVV.

The chain recombines TRBV7-2 with TRBJ2-7; 7 bases fit TRBD1. V lost 5 bases and J lost 4; bases outside the gene matches: 8. CDR1 and CDR2 from the germline V gene are SGHTA and FQGNSA. The CDR3 loop spans 14 amino acids. This CDR3 is CASSLAGGRYEQYF. The CDR3 nucleotides are TGTGCCAGCAGCCTGGCAGGGGGTCGGTACGAGCAGTACTTC.

The chain joins TRBV12-3 or TRBV12-4 to TRBJ2-1; no definite D call. Trimming shortened V by 3 bases and J by 6 bases, and 6 bases separated the two germline ends. This CDR3 has 12 residues. The CDR3 loop is CASSLVSNEQFF. Written as DNA, the CDR3 is TGTGCCAGCAGTTTGGTTAGCAATGAGCAGTTCTTC.

The rearrangement links TRBV19 to TRBJ1-3; no definite D call. The CDR3 runs 12 residues. V lost 6 bases, J lost 4 bases, and 7 bases lay in between. Germline loops: CDR1 LNHDA, CDR2 SQIVND (reference sequence). CDR3: CASRSLGNTIYF. For the CDR3, the DNA is TGTGCCAGTAGGAGCTTAGGAAACACCATATATTTT.

The rearrangement uses TRBV25-1 and TRBJ1-1; D may be TRBD1 (5 bases). Germline V lookup: CDR1 MGHDK, CDR2 SYGVNS. The length of the CDR3 is 14 residues. The ends were cut back, 5 bases at V and 7 bases at J, with 17 bases in the middle. The CDR3 sequence: CASSFLGGVGEAFF. The CDR3 DNA is TGTGCCAGCAGTTTCCTGGGGGGGGTTGGTGAAGCTTTCTTT.

The V and J genes are TRBV2 and TRBJ2-3; D possibly corresponds to TRBD1 (5 bases). The length of the CDR3 is 16 residues. V lost 7 bases to trimming and J lost 0 bases, with 17 bases between them. Germline CDR1 is SNHLY and CDR2 is FYNNEI. The CDR3 here is CASIRGTGASTDTQYF. As DNA, the CDR3 is TGTGCCAGCATAAGGGGAACGGGTGCTAGCACAGATACGCAGTATTTT.

The genes are TRBV7-6 and TRBJ1-3, with TRBD1 identical over 7 bases. Germline CDR1 and CDR2: SGHVS and FNYEAQ. The V gene end was trimmed by 5 bases and the J gene end by 7 bases; junction bases not matched to a gene: 11. The CDR3 has 15 residues. CDR3 region: CASSPRQGNGNTIYF. In DNA form, the CDR3 reads TGTGCCAGCAGCCCTAGACAGGGAAATGGGAACACCATATATTTT.

In its sample, this clone was seen once. The V gene is TRBV6-1, the J gene TRBJ2-7, with D perhaps TRBD2 (5 bases). Germline V gives CDR1 MNHNS, CDR2 SASEGT. This CDR3 has 15 residues. V was pared by 0 bases and J by 0 bases, with 9 bases between. CDR3 amino acids: CASSEADGLSYEQYF. CDR3 DNA sequence: TGTGCCAGCAGTGAAGCCGACGGACTCTCCTACGAGCAGTACTTC.

V gene TRBV19 combines with J gene TRBJ2-7; 12 bases are a match to TRBD2. The CDR3 has 22 residues. CDR1 is LNHDA, CDR2 SQIVND, per germline (reference sequence). Unmatched junction bases numbered 29, after V lost 7 bases and J lost 4 bases. The CDR3 region has the DNA TGTGCCAGTACTTTCCCCGTCGGGCTAGCGGGGGGGCCATTGGGTATAGGATACGAGCAGTACTTC. It yields the protein CASTFPVGLAGGPLGIGYEQYF.

The V gene is TRBV29-1, the J gene TRBJ2-3; 10 positions match TRBD2. The CDR3 length is 15 residues. CDR1 and CDR2 (germline): SQVTM, ANQGSEA. V dropped 3 bases and J dropped 4; count of bases not matched to a gene: 7. The DNA for the CDR3 is TGCAGCGTTGATCGTCGAAGCGGGGGGGCAGATACGCAGTATTTT. Its translation: CSVDRRSGGADTQYF.

The chain carries TRBV9 and TRBJ2-5; 7 nucleotides align to TRBD1. Germline loops: CDR1 SGDLS, CDR2 YYNGEE. With 3 bases clipped from V and 5 bases from J, the junction kept 10 bases outside the gene matches. There are 15 residues in the CDR3. CDR3 nucleotide sequence: TGTGCCAGCAGCGCCACAGGGGTCGCGAGGGAGACCCAGTACTTC. It yields the protein CASSATGVARETQYF.

This chain links TRBV4-3 with TRBJ2-7; tentatively, D is TRBD2 (7 bases). Per germline, CDR1 LGHNA and CDR2 YSLEER. There are 15 residues in the CDR3. V gave up 0 bases and J gave up 5 bases, with 14 bases separating them. CDR3 loop: CASSQERQGRDEQYF. The CDR3 nucleotides read TGCGCCAGCAGCCAAGAACGGCAGGGGAGGGACGAGCAGTACTTC.

This chain connects TRBV6-5 to TRBJ2-1; D call uncertain. This CDR3 spans 11 amino acids. Trimming removed 5 bases from V and 4 bases from J, with 3 bases in between. Germline values: CDR1 MNHEY, CDR2 SVGAGI. As DNA, the CDR3 is TGTGCCAGCAGTCAATACAATGAGCAGTTCTTC. This codes for CASSQYNEQFF.

The J gene is TRBJ1-2, the V gene TRBV29-1; TRBD1 aligns across 8 bases. Trimming at V came to 4 bases and at J to 12 bases, leaving 13 bases not matched to a gene. Germline CDR1 reads SQVTM; CDR2 reads ANQGSEA. The CDR3 has 13 residues. CDR3 loop: CSVVGGQAGGNTF. DNA of the CDR3: TGCAGCGTTGTGGGGGGACAGGCCGGCGGCAACACCTTC.

This sequence joins TRBV11-3 and TRBJ2-1; TRBD1 matches 8 bases. CDR1 is SGHNT and CDR2 is YENEEA in the germline V gene. V lost 5 bases to trimming and J lost 8 bases; unmatched junction nucleotides: 2. The CDR3 length is 12 residues. The CDR3 region has the DNA TGTGCCAGCAGCGGACAGGGCGATGAGCAGTTCTTC. Its protein product is CASSGQGDEQFF.

The chain has TRBV27 and TRBJ1-5; D remains ambiguous. The CDR3 spans 13 residues. V shed 4 bases and J shed 0 bases, with 4 bases lying between them. The germline gives CDR1 MNHEY, CDR2 SMNVEV (reference sequence). This chain's CDR3 is CASSYGSNQPQHF. The DNA for the CDR3 is TGTGCCAGCAGTTACGGTAGCAATCAGCCCCAGCATTTT.

The table lists this clone with a count of one. The chain employs TRBV18 and TRBJ1-2; 8 bases align to TRBD1. Germline V lookup: CDR1 KGHSH, CDR2 LQKENI. There are 12 residues in the CDR3. Trimming cost V 3 bases and J 10 bases; bases outside gene matches: 4. The CDR3 DNA follows: TGTGCCAGCTCACCGGGGACAGGCTTCTACACCTTC. Its translation: CASSPGTGFYTF.

This chain links TRBV7-8 with TRBJ2-1; 10 bases are a match to TRBD2. The length of the CDR3 is 18 residues. The V gene end was trimmed by 3 bases and the J gene end by 0 bases; junction bases not matched to a gene: 8. Per the germline V gene, CDR1 is SGHVS and CDR2 is FQNEAQ. CDR3 loop: CASSFPSGLAVSYNEQFF. CDR3 bases: TGTGCCAGCAGCTTCCCGTCCGGACTAGCGGTCTCCTACAATGAGCAGTTCTTC. Filled out from reference TRBV7-8 and TRBJ2-1, the complete variable domain reads GAGVSQSPRYKVAKRGQDVALRCDPISGHVSLFWYQQALGQGPEFLTYFQNEAQLDKSGLPSDRFFAERPEGSVSTLKIQRTQQEDSAVYLCASSFPSGLAVSYNEQFFGPGTRLTVL.

V and J are TRBV6-5 and TRBJ1-5; D unresolved. The V gene lost 6 bases and the J gene lost 7 bases, with 19 bases spanning the gap. The CDR3 loop spans 15 amino acids. Germline V lookup: CDR1 MNHEY, CDR2 SVGAGI. The CDR3 nucleotides are TGTGCCAGCAGGTCCTATCCGGCCCGCGGGCAGCCCCAGCATTTT. The encoded protein is CASRSYPARGQPQHF.